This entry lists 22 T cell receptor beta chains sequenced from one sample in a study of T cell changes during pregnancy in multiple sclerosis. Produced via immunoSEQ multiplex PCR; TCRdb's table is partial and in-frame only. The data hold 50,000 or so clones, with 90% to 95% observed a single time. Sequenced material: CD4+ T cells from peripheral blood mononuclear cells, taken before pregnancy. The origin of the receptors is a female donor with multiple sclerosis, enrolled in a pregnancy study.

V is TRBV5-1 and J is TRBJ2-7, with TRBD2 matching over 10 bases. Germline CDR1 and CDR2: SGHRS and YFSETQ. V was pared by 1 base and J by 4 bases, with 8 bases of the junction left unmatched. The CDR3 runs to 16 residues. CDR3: CASSLSPSGGVYEQYF. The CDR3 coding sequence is TGCGCCAGCAGCTTGTCCCCTAGCGGGGGAGTTTACGAGCAGTACTTC. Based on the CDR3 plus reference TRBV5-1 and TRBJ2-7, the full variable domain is KAGVTQTPRYLIKTRGQQVTLSCSPISGHRSVSWYQQTPGQGLQFLFEYFSETQRNKGNFPGRFSGRQFSNSRSEMNVSTLELGDSALYLCASSLSPSGGVYEQYFGPGTRLTVT.

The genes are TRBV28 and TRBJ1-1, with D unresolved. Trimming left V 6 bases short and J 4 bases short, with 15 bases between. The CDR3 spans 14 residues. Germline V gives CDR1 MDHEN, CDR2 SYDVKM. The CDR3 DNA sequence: TGTGCCAGCAGGGTGAGGGTGAGAGGCACTGAAGCTTTCTTT. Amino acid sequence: CASRVRVRGTEAFF. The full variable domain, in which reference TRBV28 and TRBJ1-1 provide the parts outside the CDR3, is DVKVTQSSRYLVKRTGEKVFLECVQDMDHENMFWYRQDPGLGLRLIYFSYDVKMKEKGDIPEGYSVSREKKERFSLILESASTNQTSMYLCASRVRVRGTEAFFGQGTRLTVV.

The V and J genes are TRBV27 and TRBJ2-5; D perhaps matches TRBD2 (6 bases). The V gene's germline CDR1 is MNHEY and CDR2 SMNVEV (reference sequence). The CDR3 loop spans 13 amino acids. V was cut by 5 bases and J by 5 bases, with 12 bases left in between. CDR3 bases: TGTGCCAGCAGTCCCCGGCGGGACGAGACCCAGTACTTC. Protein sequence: CASSPRRDETQYF.

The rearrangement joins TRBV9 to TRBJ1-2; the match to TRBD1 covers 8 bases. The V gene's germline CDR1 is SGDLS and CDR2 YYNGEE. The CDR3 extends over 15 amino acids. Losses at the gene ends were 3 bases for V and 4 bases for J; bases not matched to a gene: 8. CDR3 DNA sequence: TGTGCCAGCAGCGAGCGGACAGGGATATCCTATGGCTACACCTTC. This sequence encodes CASSERTGISYGYTF.

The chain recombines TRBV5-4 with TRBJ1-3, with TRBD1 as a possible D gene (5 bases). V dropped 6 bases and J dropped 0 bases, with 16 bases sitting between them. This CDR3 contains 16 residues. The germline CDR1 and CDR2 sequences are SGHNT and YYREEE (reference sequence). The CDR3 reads CASTFQGETSGNTIYF. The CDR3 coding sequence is TGTGCCAGCACCTTCCAGGGCGAAACCTCTGGAAACACCATATATTTT.

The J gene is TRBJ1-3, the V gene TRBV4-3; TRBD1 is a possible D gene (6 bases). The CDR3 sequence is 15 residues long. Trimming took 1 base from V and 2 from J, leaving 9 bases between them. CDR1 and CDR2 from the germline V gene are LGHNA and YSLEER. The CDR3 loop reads CASSQGTATGNTIYF. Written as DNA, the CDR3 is TGCGCCAGCAGCCAAGGGACAGCAACTGGAAACACCATATATTTT.

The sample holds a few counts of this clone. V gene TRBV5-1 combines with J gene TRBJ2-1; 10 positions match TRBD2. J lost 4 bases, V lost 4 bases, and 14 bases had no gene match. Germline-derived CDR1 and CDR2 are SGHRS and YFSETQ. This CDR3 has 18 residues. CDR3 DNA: TGCGCCAGCAGCCCCCTAGCGGGAGTGGGGGGCATTTACAATGAGCAGTTCTTC. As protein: CASSPLAGVGGIYNEQFF.

As DNA, the CDR3 is TGTGCCGCCTCAACCCGAGGGCGTGAAAACACCATATATTTT. It yields the protein CAASTRGRENTIYF. The chain couples TRBV19 to TRBJ1-3; D uncertain. The CDR3 covers 14 residues. V was clipped by 11 bases and J by 6 bases, with 20 bases between them. CDR1 is LNHDA and CDR2 is SQIVND in the germline V gene (reference sequence).

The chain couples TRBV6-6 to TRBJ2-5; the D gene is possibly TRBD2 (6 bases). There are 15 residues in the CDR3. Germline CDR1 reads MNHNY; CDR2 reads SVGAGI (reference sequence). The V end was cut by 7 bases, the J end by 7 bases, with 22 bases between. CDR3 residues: CASTSREPSKGTQYF. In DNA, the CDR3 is TGTGCCAGCACCTCACGGGAGCCCTCTAAGGGGACCCAGTACTTC.

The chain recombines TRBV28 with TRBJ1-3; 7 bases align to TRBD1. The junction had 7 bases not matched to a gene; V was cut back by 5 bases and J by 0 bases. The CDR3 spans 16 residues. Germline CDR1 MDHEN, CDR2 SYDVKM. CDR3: CASSARGTVSGNTIYF. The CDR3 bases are TGTGCCAGCAGTGCCCGCGGGACAGTCTCTGGAAACACCATATATTTT.

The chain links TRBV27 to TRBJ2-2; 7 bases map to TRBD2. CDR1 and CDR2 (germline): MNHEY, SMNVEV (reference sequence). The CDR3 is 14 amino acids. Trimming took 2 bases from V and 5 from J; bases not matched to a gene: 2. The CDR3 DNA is TGTGCCAGCAGTTTAGCGGGAGAGACCGGGGAGCTGTTTTTT. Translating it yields CASSLAGETGELFF.

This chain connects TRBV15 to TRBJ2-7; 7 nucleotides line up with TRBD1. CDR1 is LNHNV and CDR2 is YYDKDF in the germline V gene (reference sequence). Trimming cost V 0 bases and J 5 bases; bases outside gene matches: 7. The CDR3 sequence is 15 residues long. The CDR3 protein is CATSRDGTEEDEQYF. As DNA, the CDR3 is TGTGCCACCAGCAGAGATGGGACAGAGGAGGACGAGCAGTACTTC.

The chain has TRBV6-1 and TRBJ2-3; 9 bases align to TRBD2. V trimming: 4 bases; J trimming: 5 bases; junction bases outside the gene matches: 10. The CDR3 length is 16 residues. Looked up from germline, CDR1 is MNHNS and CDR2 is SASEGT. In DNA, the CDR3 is TGTGCCAGCAGTGCCCGACTAGCGGTCATAATAGATACGCAGTATTTT. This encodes CASSARLAVIIDTQYF.

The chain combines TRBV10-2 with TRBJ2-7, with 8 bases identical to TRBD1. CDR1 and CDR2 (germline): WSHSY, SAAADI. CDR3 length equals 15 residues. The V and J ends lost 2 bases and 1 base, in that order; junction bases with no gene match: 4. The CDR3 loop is CASSETWTGSYEQYF. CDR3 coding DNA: TGCGCCAGCAGTGAGACCTGGACAGGGTCCTACGAGCAGTACTTC.

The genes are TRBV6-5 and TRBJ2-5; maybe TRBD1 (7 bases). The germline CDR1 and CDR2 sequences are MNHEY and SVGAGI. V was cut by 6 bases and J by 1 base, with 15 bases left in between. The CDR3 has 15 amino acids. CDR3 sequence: CASRPSGGLQETQYF. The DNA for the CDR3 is TGTGCCAGCAGGCCCTCAGGGGGGCTCCAAGAGACCCAGTACTTC.

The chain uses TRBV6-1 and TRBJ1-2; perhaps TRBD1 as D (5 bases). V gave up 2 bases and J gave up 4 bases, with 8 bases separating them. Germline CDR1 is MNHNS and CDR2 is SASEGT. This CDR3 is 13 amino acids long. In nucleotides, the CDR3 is TGTGCCAGCAGTGAAAGGGGCATCTATGGCTACACCTTC. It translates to CASSERGIYGYTF.

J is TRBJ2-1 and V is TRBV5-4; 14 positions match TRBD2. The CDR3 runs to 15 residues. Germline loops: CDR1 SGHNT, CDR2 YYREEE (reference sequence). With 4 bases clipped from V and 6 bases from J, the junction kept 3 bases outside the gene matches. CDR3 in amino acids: CASSAGLAGVNEQFF. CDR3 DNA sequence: TGTGCCAGCAGCGCGGGACTAGCGGGAGTCAATGAGCAGTTCTTC.

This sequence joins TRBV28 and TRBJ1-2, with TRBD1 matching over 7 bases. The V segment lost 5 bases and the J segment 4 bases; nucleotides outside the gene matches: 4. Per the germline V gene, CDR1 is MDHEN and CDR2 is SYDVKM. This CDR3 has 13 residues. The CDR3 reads CASSRAGGYGYTF. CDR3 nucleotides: TGTGCCAGCAGTCGAGCAGGGGGCTATGGCTACACCTTC.

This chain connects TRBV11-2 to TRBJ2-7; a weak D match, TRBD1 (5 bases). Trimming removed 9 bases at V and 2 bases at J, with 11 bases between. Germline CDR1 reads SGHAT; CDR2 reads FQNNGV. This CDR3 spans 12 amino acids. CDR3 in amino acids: CASTQGTYEQYF. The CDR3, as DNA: TGTGCCAGTACGCAGGGTACCTACGAGCAGTACTTC.

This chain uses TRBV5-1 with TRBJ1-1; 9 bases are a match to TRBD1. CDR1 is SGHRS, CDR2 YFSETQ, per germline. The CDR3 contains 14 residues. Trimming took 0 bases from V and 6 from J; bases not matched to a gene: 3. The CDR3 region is CASSLGQGVSEAFF. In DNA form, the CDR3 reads TGCGCCAGCAGCTTGGGACAGGGGGTCTCTGAAGCTTTCTTT.

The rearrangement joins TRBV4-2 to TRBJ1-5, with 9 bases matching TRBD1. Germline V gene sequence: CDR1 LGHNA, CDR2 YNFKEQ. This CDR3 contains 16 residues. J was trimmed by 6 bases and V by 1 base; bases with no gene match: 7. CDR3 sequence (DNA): TGTGCCAGCAGCCAAGGGGGACAGGGATCGACTCAGCCCCAGCATTTT. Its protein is CASSQGGQGSTQPQHF.

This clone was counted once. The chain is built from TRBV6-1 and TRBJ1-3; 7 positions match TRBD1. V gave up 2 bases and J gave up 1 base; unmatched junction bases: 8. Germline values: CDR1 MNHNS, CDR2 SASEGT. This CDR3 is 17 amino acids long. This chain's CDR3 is CASSELIQGLSGNTIYF. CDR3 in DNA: TGTGCCAGCAGTGAACTGATACAGGGGCTGTCTGGAAACACCATATATTTT.